The source of this TCR beta chain is a study of shared clonotypes between healthy human individuals. Researchers ran the assay at a deep level. Genomic DNA per cell subset filled all wells of several immunoSEQ plates. This table comes from immunoSEQ multiplex PCR, and its TCRdb copy is limited to in-frame clones, with some not included. The table records nearly 500,000 clones, approximately 80% of them present only once. This CDR3 region has 14 residues. V shed 5 bases and J shed 6 bases, with 16 bases lying between them. Germline loops: CDR1 MGHDK, CDR2 SYGVNS. Sequenced: PBMCs. The sequence came from a woman between 40 and 50 years old in good health. Some clones in this sample may be carry-over from other donors' samples. The chain links TRBV25-1 to TRBJ1-1, with no clear D. The CDR3 sequence is CASSPRRTGSEAFF. DNA of the CDR3: TGTGCCAGCAGTCCCCGTCGGACCGGCTCTGAAGCTTTCTTT.